The 21 T cell receptor beta chains given below trace back to one sample, sequenced in a study of shared clonotypes between healthy human individuals. The assay was immunoSEQ multiplex PCR, and TCRdb's table has in-frame clones only and misses some. The table has fewer than 850,000 clones, less than 95% seen once. Material for sequencing was memory CD8+ T cells from PBMCs. Subset in this sample: CD45RO+ cells pooled with CCR7-negative TemRA cells. The receptors were sampled from a man between 18 and 35 years old in good health. Some clones in this sample may be carry-over from other donors' samples.

The chain uses TRBV15 and TRBJ1-4; TRBD1 agrees at 7 bases. Trimming took 1 base from V and 7 from J; bases not matched to a gene: 6. The V gene's germline CDR1 is LNHNV and CDR2 YYDKDF (reference sequence). The CDR3 is made up of 15 amino acids. CDR3 sequence (DNA): TGTGCCACCAGCAGAGTCGGGACAGCCCCTGAAAAACTGTTTTTT. Protein product: CATSRVGTAPEKLFF.

J is TRBJ2-7 and V is TRBV29-1; 7 bases agree with TRBD1. The germline V gene has CDR1 SQVTM and CDR2 ANQGSEA. The CDR3 loop spans 13 amino acids. Germline trimming cut 0 bases from V and 8 bases from J; bases unmatched to any gene: 7. The CDR3 DNA reads TGCAGCGTTGAAGATCCCGGACAGGACAAGCAGTACTTC. Translating gives CSVEDPGQDKQYF.

This sequence joins TRBV6-4 and TRBJ2-1; 8 nucleotides agree with TRBD2. The CDR3 length is 15 residues. The V and J ends lost 6 bases and 4 bases, in that order; junction bases with no gene match: 8. CDR1 is MRHNA and CDR2 is SNTAGT in the germline V gene. CDR3 DNA sequence: TGTGCCAGCAGCTACTTAGCGGGACCATACAATGAGCAGTTCTTC. This gives the protein CASSYLAGPYNEQFF.

This chain joins TRBV7-3 and TRBJ2-3; 7 positions agree with TRBD2. The length of the CDR3 is 14 residues. Germline CDR1 SGHTA, CDR2 FQGTGA. Trimming cost V 4 bases and J 0 bases; bases outside gene matches: 1. Here the CDR3 DNA reads TGTGCCAGCAGCTCTAGCGGAAGCACAGATACGCAGTATTTT. It specifies CASSSSGSTDTQYF.

V is TRBV4-3 and J is TRBJ2-1; D is possibly TRBD1 (6 bases). CDR1 and CDR2 (germline): LGHNA, YSLEER. The CDR3 sequence is 18 residues long. Trimming took off 0 bases at V and 2 bases at J, with 17 bases between the two ends. The CDR3 region is CASSQDLFGQGPYNEQFF. Here the CDR3 DNA reads TGCGCCAGCAGCCAAGATTTGTTTGGGCAGGGGCCCTACAATGAGCAGTTCTTC.

The J gene is TRBJ2-1, the V gene TRBV4-3, with 8 bases that match TRBD2. After removal of 0 bases from V and 9 bases from J, the junction contained 10 bases not matched to a gene. Germline lookup yields CDR1 LGHNA and CDR2 YSLEER. The CDR3 loop spans 16 amino acids. The CDR3 nucleotides read TGCGCCAGCAGCCAAGATTCGGCTAGCGGGTGGTCTGAGCAGTTCTTC. It encodes CASSQDSASGWSEQFF.

As to this clone: This CDR3 is also generated by other DNA sequences in the sample. The rearrangement uses TRBV2 and TRBJ2-1; D remains ambiguous. Deletions cut 5 bases from V and 4 bases from J, with 9 bases between. This CDR3 has 13 amino acids. The germline V gene encodes CDR1 SNHLY and CDR2 FYNNEI. In DNA form, the CDR3 reads TGTGCCAGCAGTAATGGCCCTTACAATGAGCAGTTCTTC. Translated: CASSNGPYNEQFF.

This clone has more than one count but fewer than ten. The chain uses TRBV27 and TRBJ1-1; D is perhaps TRBD1 (5 bases). The CDR3 runs to 14 residues. CDR1 and CDR2 from the germline V gene are MNHEY and SMNVEV (reference sequence). V was cut by 5 bases and J by 1 base, with 11 bases left in between. Here the CDR3 reads CASSHTGGNTEAFF. Written as DNA, the CDR3 is TGTGCCAGCAGTCATACGGGGGGGAACACTGAAGCTTTCTTT.

Comment on this clone: The same CDR3 can be traced to other DNA sequences in this sample. The chain combines TRBV6-5 with TRBJ2-5; D not resolved. This CDR3 has 14 residues. V dropped 0 bases and J dropped 2 bases, with 7 bases sitting between them. Germline values: CDR1 MNHEY, CDR2 SVGAGI. CDR3 nucleotide sequence: TGTGCCAGCAGTTACTCCGGTAGTCAAGAGACCCAGTACTTC. Its protein product is CASSYSGSQETQYF.

The chain joins TRBV14 to TRBJ2-7, with 9 bases aligning to TRBD1. CDR1 and CDR2 from the germline V gene are SGHDN and FVKESK. CDR3 length: 15 amino acids. V trimming: 4 bases; J trimming: 5 bases; junction bases outside the gene matches: 9. CDR3 DNA sequence: TGTGCCAGCAGCCCTTATAGGACAGGGGTGAACGAGCAGTACTTC. Protein product: CASSPYRTGVNEQYF.

The DNA for the CDR3 is TGTGCCAGCGGGAGGACAGGAGACTATAACTATGGCTACACCTTC. Translating it yields CASGRTGDYNYGYTF. J is TRBJ1-2 and V is TRBV28, with TRBD1 identical over 7 bases. The V gene end was trimmed by 8 bases and the J gene end by 1 base; junction bases not matched to a gene: 10. Germline assignment: CDR1 MDHEN and CDR2 SYDVKM. The CDR3 covers 15 residues.

This clone was counted a few times. The J gene is TRBJ1-1, the V gene TRBV19; TRBD1 matches at 8 bases. CDR3 length: 16 residues. J gave up 0 bases and V 2 bases, and 5 bases lay outside the gene matches. CDR1 LNHDA and CDR2 SQIVND come from the germline V gene (reference sequence). The CDR3 loop reads CASSIRTGRMNTEAFF. The CDR3 region has the DNA TGTGCCAGTAGTATAAGGACAGGGAGGATGAACACTGAAGCTTTCTTT.

The V gene is TRBV28, the J gene TRBJ2-1; D tentatively reads TRBD1 or TRBD2 (5 bases each). Per germline, CDR1 MDHEN and CDR2 SYDVKM. The CDR3 totals 17 residues. Trimming removed 3 bases from V and 0 bases from J, with 15 bases in between. The CDR3 DNA reads as TGTGCCAGCAGTTTTCCAACTAGACAGAACTCCTACAATGAGCAGTTCTTC. It translates to CASSFPTRQNSYNEQFF.

There are a few counts of this clone. The chain couples TRBV27 to TRBJ2-7; 7 positions match TRBD1. Trimming removed 6 bases from V and 0 bases from J; junction bases left unmatched: 8. This CDR3 region has 15 residues. Germline lookup yields CDR1 MNHEY and CDR2 SMNVEV (reference sequence). The CDR3 protein is CASSPDGTASYEQYF. The DNA of the CDR3 is TGTGCCAGCAGCCCTGACGGGACAGCCTCCTACGAGCAGTACTTC.

This chain uses TRBV7-9 with TRBJ1-2; D is undetermined. V dropped 1 base and J dropped 8 bases, with 11 bases sitting between them. CDR1 and CDR2 (germline): SEHNR, FQNEAQ (reference sequence). The CDR3 is 13 residues long. CDR3 loop: CASSLDPKRGYTF. The CDR3 nucleotides are TGTGCCAGCAGCTTAGACCCAAAAAGGGGCTACACCTTC.

The CDR3 DNA is TGTGCCAGCAGCGTAGGTAAGGAGGCCTACGAGCAGTACTTC. Translated, it gives CASSVGKEAYEQYF. The genes are TRBV9 and TRBJ2-7, with D perhaps matching TRBD2 (5 bases). V gave up 0 bases and J gave up 2 bases, with 9 bases separating them. The germline gives CDR1 SGDLS, CDR2 YYNGEE. CDR3 size: 14 residues.

The chain combines TRBV7-9 with TRBJ1-2; 9 positions agree with TRBD1. This CDR3 region has 16 residues. CDR1 and CDR2 from the germline V gene are SEHNR and FQNEAQ (reference sequence). With V trimmed by 5 bases and J by 8 bases, 15 bases remained unmatched. The CDR3 DNA is TGTGCCAGCAGCAGCCGGGACAGGGACTGGAGAGGAGGCTACACCTTC. This codes for CASSSRDRDWRGGYTF.

The genes are TRBV27 and TRBJ2-5, with TRBD2 matching 9 bases. Germline V gives CDR1 MNHEY, CDR2 SMNVEV (reference sequence). CDR3 length equals 16 residues. The V gene end was trimmed by 5 bases and the J gene end by 4 bases; junction bases not matched to a gene: 11. DNA of the CDR3: TGTGCCAGCAGTACCGAACTAGCGGGCCCCATAGAGACCCAGTACTTC. The encoded protein is CASSTELAGPIETQYF.

The gene calls are TRBV27 and TRBJ1-1, with TRBD1 as a possible D gene (5 bases). The germline V gene encodes CDR1 MNHEY and CDR2 SMNVEV (reference sequence). The CDR3 is made up of 17 amino acids. V dropped 2 bases and J dropped 6 bases, with 22 bases sitting between them. In DNA, the CDR3 is TGTGCCAGCAGTTTAGTCAGGGTGGGAGGGGTTCAGCCTGAAGCTTTCTTT. Translation: CASSLVRVGGVQPEAFF.

This clone has a single count. V and J are TRBV15 and TRBJ2-7, with a weak D call TRBD1 (6 bases). CDR1 and CDR2 (germline): LNHNV, YYDKDF (reference sequence). Trimming stripped 3 bases from V and 2 bases from J, with 11 bases between. The CDR3 extends over 14 amino acids. CDR3 sequence (DNA): TGTGCCACCAGCAGTTTCGACAGGACCTACGAGCAGTACTTC. Amino acid sequence: CATSSFDRTYEQYF.

The V call is TRBV21-1, the J call TRBJ1-2. TRBV21-1 is a recognized pseudogene. This CDR3 has 16 residues. This chain's CDR3 is CASSPLPRQLAPGYTF. DNA for the CDR3: TGTGCCAGCAGCCCCTTGCCCCGACAGCTAGCGCCCGGCTACACCTTC.